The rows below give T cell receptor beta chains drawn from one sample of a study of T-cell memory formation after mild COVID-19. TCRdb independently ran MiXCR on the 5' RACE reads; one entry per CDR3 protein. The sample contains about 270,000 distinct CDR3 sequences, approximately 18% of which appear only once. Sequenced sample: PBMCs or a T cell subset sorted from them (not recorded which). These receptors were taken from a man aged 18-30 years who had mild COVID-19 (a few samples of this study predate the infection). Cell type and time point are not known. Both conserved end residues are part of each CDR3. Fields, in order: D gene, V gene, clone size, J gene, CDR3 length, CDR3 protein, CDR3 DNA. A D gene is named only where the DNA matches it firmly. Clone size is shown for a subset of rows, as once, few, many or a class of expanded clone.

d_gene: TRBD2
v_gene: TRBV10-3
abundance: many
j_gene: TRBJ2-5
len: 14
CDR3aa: CATRGREGQETQYF
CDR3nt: TGTGCCACCAGAGGGAGGGAAGGGCAAGAGACCCAGTACTTC

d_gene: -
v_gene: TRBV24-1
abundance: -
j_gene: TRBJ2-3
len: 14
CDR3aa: CATSGGAATDTQYF
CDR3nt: TGTGCCACCAGTGGAGGGGCAGCCACAGATACGCAGTATTTT

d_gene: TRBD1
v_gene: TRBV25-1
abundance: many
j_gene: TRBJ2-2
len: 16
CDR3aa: CATLREGTANTGELFF
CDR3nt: TGTGCCACCCTTCGGGAAGGGACAGCTAACACCGGGGAGCTGTTTTTT

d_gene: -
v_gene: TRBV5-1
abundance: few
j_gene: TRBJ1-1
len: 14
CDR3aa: CASSLFYGGTEAFF
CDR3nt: TGCGCCAGCAGCTTGTTTTACGGGGGCACTGAAGCTTTCTTT

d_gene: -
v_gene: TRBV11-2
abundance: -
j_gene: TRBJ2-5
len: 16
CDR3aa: CASSLGAVGTQETQYF
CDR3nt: TGTGCCAGCAGCTTAGGAGCCGTCGGCACCCAAGAGACCCAGTACTTC

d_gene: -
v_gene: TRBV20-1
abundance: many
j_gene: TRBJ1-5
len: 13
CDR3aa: CSARGREYQPQHF
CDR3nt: TGCAGTGCTAGAGGCAGGGAATATCAGCCCCAGCATTTT

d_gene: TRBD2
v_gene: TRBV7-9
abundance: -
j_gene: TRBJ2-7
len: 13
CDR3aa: CASSWGGEGEQYF
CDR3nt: TGTGCCAGCAGCTGGGGGGGAGAGGGCGAGCAGTACTTC

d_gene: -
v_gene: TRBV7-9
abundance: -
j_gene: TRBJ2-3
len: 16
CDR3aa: CASSPPGGRGTDTQYF
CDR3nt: TGTGCCAGCAGCCCCCCTGGGGGCAGGGGCACAGATACGCAGTATTTT

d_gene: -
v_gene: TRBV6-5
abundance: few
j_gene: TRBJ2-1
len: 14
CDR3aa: CASSSRGPYNEQFF
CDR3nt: TGTGCCAGCAGTTCGCGGGGGCCCTACAATGAGCAGTTCTTC

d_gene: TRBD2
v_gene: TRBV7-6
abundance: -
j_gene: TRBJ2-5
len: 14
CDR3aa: CASSLGSSGANPDF
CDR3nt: TGTGCCAGCAGCTTAGGATCTAGCGGGGCGAACCCAGACTTC

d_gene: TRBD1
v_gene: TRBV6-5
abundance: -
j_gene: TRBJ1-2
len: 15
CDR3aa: CASSRRQGYAYGYTF
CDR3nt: TGTGCCAGCAGCCGCCGACAGGGATATGCCTATGGCTACACCTTC

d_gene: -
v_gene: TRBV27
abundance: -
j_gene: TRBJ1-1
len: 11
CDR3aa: CASFRNTEAFF
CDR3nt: TGTGCCAGCTTTCGGAACACTGAAGCTTTCTTT

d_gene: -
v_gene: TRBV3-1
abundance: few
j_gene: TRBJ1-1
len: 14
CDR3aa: CASSTNRYFYRAFF
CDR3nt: TGTGCCAGCAGCACGAACAGATACTTCTACAGAGCTTTCTTT

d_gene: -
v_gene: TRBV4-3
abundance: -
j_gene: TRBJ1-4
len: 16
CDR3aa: CASSQDSWNSWVKLFF
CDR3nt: TGCGCCAGCAGCCAAGATTCCTGGAACAGTTGGGTAAAACTGTTTTTT

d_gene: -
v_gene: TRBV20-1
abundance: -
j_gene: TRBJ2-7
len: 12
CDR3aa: CSVTGQSYEQYF
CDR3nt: TGCAGTGTCACCGGGCAGAGCTACGAGCAGTACTTC

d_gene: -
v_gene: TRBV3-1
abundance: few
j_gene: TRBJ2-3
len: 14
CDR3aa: CASSQARGTDTQYF
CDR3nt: TGTGCCAGCAGCCAGGCTAGGGGCACAGATACGCAGTATTTT

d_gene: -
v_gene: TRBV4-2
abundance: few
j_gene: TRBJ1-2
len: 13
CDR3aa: CASSQERGAGYTF
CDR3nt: TGTGCCAGCAGCCAAGAAAGGGGGGCTGGCTACACCTTC

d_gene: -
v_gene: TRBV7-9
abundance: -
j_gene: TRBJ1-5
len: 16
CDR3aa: CASSPGSPRSNQPQHF
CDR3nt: TGTGCCAGCAGCCCCGGGAGTCCCCGGAGCAATCAGCCCCAGCATTTT

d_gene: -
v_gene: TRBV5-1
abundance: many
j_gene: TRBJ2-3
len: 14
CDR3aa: CASSLSSRSDTQYF
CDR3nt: TGCGCCAGCAGCTTGTCGTCTAGGTCAGATACGCAGTATTTT

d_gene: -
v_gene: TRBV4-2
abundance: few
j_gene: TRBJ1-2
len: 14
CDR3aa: CASSQDNSNYGYTF
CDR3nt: TGTGCCAGCAGCCAAGATAACAGCAACTATGGCTACACCTTC

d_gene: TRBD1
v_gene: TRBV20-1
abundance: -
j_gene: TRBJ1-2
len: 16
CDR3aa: CSANSGTGPSNYGYTF
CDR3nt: TGCAGTGCTAACTCCGGGACAGGGCCGTCCAACTATGGCTACACCTTC

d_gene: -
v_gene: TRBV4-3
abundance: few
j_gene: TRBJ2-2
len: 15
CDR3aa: CASSEEDSFTGELFF
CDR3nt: TGCGCCAGCAGCGAAGAGGACAGTTTCACCGGGGAGCTGTTTTTT

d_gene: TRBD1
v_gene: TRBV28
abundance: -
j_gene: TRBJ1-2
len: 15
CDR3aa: CASSPAGQGAYGYTF
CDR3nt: TGTGCCAGCAGCCCCGCGGGACAGGGAGCCTATGGCTACACCTTC

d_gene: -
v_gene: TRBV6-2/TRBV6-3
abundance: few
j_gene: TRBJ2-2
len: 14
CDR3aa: CASRQTLGTGELFF
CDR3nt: TGTGCCAGCAGACAGACTCTGGGGACCGGGGAGCTGTTTTTT

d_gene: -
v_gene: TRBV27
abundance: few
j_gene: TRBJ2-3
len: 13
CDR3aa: CASSPDSPDTQYF
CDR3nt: TGTGCCAGCAGTCCCGACAGCCCCGATACGCAGTATTTT

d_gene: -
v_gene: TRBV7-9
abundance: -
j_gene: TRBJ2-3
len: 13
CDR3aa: CASSSRPTDTQYF
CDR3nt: TGTGCCAGCAGCTCAAGACCCACAGATACGCAGTATTTT

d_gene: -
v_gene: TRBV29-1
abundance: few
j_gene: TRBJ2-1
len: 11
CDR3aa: CSVEGQGVVFF
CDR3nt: TGCAGCGTTGAAGGGCAGGGAGTTGTGTTCTTC

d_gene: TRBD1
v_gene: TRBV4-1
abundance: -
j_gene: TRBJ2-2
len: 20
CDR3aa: CASSQVFWDSGDPNTGELFF
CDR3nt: TGCGCCAGCAGCCAAGTCTTTTGGGACAGTGGAGACCCGAACACCGGGGAGCTGTTTTTT

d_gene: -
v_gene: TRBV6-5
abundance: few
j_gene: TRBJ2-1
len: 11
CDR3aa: CASSSLKEQFF
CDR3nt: TGTGCCAGCAGTTCTCTTAAAGAGCAGTTCTTC

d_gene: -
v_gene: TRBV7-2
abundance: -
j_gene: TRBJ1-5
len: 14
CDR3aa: CASSLGRINQPQHF
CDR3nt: TGTGCCAGCAGCTTAGGCCGGATAAATCAGCCCCAGCATTTT

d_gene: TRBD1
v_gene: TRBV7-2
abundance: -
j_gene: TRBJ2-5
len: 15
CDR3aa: CASSLSTGGEETQYF
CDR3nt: TGTGCCAGCAGCTTAAGTACAGGGGGAGAAGAGACCCAGTACTTC

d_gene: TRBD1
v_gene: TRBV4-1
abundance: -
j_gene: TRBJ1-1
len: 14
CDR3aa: CASSQQGVATEAFF
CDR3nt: TGCGCCAGCAGCCAACAGGGGGTAGCCACTGAAGCTTTCTTT

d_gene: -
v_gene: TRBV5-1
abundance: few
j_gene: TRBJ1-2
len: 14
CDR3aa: CASSSPGAYYGYTF
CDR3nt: TGCGCCAGCAGCTCCCCGGGGGCGTACTATGGCTACACCTTC

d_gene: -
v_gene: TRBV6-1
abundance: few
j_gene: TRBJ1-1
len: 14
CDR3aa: CASFWGLGGTEAFF
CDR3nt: TGTGCCAGCTTTTGGGGTTTAGGCGGAACTGAAGCTTTCTTT

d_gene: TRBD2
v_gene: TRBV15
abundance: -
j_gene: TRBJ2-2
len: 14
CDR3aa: CATGGRRETGELFF
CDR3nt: TGTGCCACCGGGGGAAGGCGGGAGACCGGGGAGCTGTTTTTT

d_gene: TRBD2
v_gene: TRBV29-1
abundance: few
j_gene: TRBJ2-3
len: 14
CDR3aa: CSFPRGGPSDTQYF
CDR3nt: TGCAGCTTCCCTCGGGGGGGGCCTTCAGATACGCAGTATTTT

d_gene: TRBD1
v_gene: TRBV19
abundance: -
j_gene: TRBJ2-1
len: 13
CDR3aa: CASSLDRAEEQFF
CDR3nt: TGTGCCAGTAGTCTCGACAGGGCCGAGGAGCAGTTCTTC

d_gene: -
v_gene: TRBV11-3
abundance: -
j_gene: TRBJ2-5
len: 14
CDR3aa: CASSLGGSGETQYF
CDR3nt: TGTGCCAGCAGCTTAGGAGGGAGCGGGGAGACCCAGTACTTC

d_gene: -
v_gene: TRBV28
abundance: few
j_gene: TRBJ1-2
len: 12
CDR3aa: CASSSTVGGYTF
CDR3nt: TGTGCCAGCAGTTCCACAGTGGGTGGCTACACCTTC

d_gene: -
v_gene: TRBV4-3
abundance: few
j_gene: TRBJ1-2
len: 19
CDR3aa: CASSQDTETGSADVDGYTF
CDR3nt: TGCGCCAGCAGCCAAGATACTGAAACCGGGTCAGCCGATGTGGATGGCTACACCTTC

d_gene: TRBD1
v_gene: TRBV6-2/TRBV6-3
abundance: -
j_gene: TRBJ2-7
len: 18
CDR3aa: CASSSQIYSGTGGLEQYF
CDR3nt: TGTGCCAGCAGTTCCCAAATCTACTCCGGGACAGGGGGACTCGAGCAGTACTTC

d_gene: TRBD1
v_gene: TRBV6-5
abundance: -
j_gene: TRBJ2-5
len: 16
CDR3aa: CASSLLQGVGLETQYF
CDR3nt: TGTGCCAGCAGTCTTCTACAGGGGGTTGGTCTCGAGACCCAGTACTTC

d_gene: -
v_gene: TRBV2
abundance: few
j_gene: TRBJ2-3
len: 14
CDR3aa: CASSDRMLTDTQYF
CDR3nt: TGTGCCAGCAGTGACAGGATGCTCACAGATACGCAGTATTTT

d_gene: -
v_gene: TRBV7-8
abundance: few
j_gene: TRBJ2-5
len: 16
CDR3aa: CASSLGSSSSGETQYF
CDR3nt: TGTGCCAGCAGCTTAGGGTCCAGTTCCTCAGGAGAGACCCAGTACTTC

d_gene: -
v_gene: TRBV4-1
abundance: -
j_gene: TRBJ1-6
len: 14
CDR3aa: CASSQETRDSPLHF
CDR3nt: TGCGCCAGCAGCCAAGAAACGCGCGATTCACCCCTCCACTTT

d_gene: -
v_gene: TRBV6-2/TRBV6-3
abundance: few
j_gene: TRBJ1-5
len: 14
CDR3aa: CASSSTVHNQPQHF
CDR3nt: TGTGCCAGCAGTAGCACGGTCCACAATCAGCCCCAGCATTTT

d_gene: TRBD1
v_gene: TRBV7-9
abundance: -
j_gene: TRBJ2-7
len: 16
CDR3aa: CASRQAGTGYIYEQYF
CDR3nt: TGTGCCAGCAGACAAGCCGGGACAGGGTACATCTACGAGCAGTACTTC

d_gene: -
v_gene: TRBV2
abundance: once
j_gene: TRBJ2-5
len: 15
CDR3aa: CASSPPQTTEETQYF
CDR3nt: TGTGCCAGCAGCCCCCCCCAGACAACAGAAGAGACCCAGTACTTC

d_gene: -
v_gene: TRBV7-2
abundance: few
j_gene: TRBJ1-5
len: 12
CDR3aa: CASSEVNSPQHF
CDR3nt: TGTGCCAGCAGCGAAGTAAACTCGCCCCAGCATTTT

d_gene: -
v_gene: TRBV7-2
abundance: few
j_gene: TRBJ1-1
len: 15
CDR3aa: CASSWREQGNTEAFF
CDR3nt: TGTGCCAGCAGCTGGAGAGAACAGGGGAACACTGAAGCTTTCTTT

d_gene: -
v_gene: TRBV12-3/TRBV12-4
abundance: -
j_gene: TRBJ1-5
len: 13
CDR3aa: CASSPTGHQPQHF
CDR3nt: TGTGCCAGCAGCCCCACAGGGCACCAGCCCCAGCATTTT

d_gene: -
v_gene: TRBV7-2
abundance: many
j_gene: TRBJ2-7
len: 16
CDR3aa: CASSFLPGGRYYEQYF
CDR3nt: TGTGCCAGCAGCTTTCTTCCCGGAGGACGGTACTACGAGCAGTACTTC

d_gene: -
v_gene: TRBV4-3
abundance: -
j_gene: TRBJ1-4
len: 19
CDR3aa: CASSQVRAQFYSTNEKLFF
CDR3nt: TGCGCCAGCAGCCAAGTCCGGGCTCAGTTTTATTCAACTAATGAAAAACTGTTTTTT

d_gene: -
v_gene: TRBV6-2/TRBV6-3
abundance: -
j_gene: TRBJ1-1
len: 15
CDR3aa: CASSYPTARRTEAFF
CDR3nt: TGTGCCAGCAGTTACCCGACCGCTCGGAGGACTGAAGCTTTCTTT

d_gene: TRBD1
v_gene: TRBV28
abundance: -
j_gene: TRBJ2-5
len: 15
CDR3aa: CASSGDRDGWKTQYF
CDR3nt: TGTGCCAGCAGCGGGGACAGGGACGGGTGGAAGACCCAGTACTTC